Listed here are 11 T cell receptor beta chains from one sample, sequenced in a study of response to subunit inactivated influenza vaccine. Using its own MiXCR run on the RT-PCR reads, TCRdb lists one record per CDR3 protein. In the table there are about 150,000 distinct CDR3 sequences, approximately 11% of which are singletons. The sample was CD8+ T cells sorted from PBMCs, taken about 24 months after vaccination. These TCRs come from a man between 50 and 69 years old who received an inactivated influenza vaccine.

This rearrangement joins TRBV20-1 to TRBJ2-5; no clear D gene. The length of the CDR3 is 14 residues. Trimming shortened V by 1 base and J by 5 bases, and 14 bases separated the two germline ends. Germline-derived CDR1 and CDR2 are DFQATT and SNEGSKA (reference sequence). This CDR3 reads CSARGLGSGETQYF. The CDR3 DNA reads TGCAGTGCTAGAGGTCTAGGGTCCGGGGAGACCCAGTACTTC.

V and J are TRBV19 and TRBJ1-4; D is uncertain. Germline V gives CDR1 LNHDA, CDR2 SQIVND (reference sequence). V lost 5 bases and J lost 7, with 14 bases in between. CDR3 size: 14 residues. CDR3 bases: TGTGCCAGTAGTCCAATCGGGGTCGGTGAAAAACTGTTTTTT. The encoded protein is CASSPIGVGEKLFF.

Points on this clonotype: Given a much more abundant clone one base away, this may be a read error. This rearrangement joins TRBV5-6 to TRBJ2-7; unclear D gene. The V and J ends lost 5 bases and 4 bases respectively, with 10 bases between them. CDR1 SGHDT and CDR2 YYEEEE come from the germline V gene. There are 12 residues in the CDR3. DNA for the CDR3: TGTGCCAGCAGTTATCTAGGTTACGAGCAGTACGTC. It yields the protein CASSYLGYEQYV.

As for this clonotype: This may be a read error, as it is one base from a much larger clone. This chain joins TRBV7-8 and TRBJ1-5; no definite D call. Germline V gene lookup returns CDR1 SGHVS and CDR2 FQNEAQ. This CDR3 contains 14 residues. In DNA form, the CDR3 reads TGTGCCAGCAGCTTGAGGGCAGTCAATCAGCTCCAGCATTTT. As protein: CASSLRAVNQLQHF.

The chain recombines TRBV12-3 or TRBV12-4 with TRBJ2-5; possibly TRBD1 for D (5 bases). CDR3 length: 14 amino acids. V was cut by 0 bases and J by 1 base, with 6 bases left in between. The chain's CDR3 is CASSLATVQETQYF. The CDR3 DNA sequence: TGTGCCAGCAGTTTAGCGACAGTCCAAGAGACCCAGTACTTC.

This clonotype appeared a few times. This chain connects TRBV7-8 to TRBJ2-7, with 8 bases lining up with TRBD1. Germline V gene lookup returns CDR1 SGHVS and CDR2 FQNEAQ. The CDR3 length is 17 residues. J was trimmed by 3 bases and V by 3 bases; bases with no gene match: 13. The CDR3 sequence: CASSLGTGGLRVYEQYF. CDR3 nucleotide sequence: TGTGCCAGCAGCTTGGGGACAGGTGGTTTACGAGTCTACGAGCAGTACTTC.

This clonotype was seen many times. The V and J genes are TRBV29-1 and TRBJ2-7, with TRBD1 matching over 10 bases. The germline gives CDR1 SQVTM, CDR2 ANQGSEA. The CDR3 is 16 residues long. The V and J ends lost 6 bases and 2 bases, in that order; junction bases with no gene match: 13. DNA of the CDR3: TGCAGCGTCCGTTCCGGGACAGGGGCCCTCCCCTACGAGCAGTACTTC. It codes for CSVRSGTGALPYEQYF.

The chain uses TRBV29-1 and TRBJ2-1, with 9 bases lining up with TRBD1. Germline V lookup: CDR1 SQVTM, CDR2 ANQGSEA. The CDR3 loop spans 13 amino acids. Germline trimming cut 7 bases from V and 6 bases from J; bases unmatched to any gene: 7. In DNA, the CDR3 is TGCAGCGCCGGGACAGGGTTCGGCAATGAGCAGTTCTTC. Translating gives CSAGTGFGNEQFF.

This clonotype was seen more than once but under ten times. The chain employs TRBV25-1 and TRBJ2-1; weak D call: TRBD1 (6 bases). The CDR3 is made up of 14 amino acids. V was pared by 6 bases and J by 6 bases, with 15 bases between. Germline CDR1 MGHDK, CDR2 SYGVNS. The CDR3 protein is CASSKGGRLNEQFF. CDR3 DNA: TGTGCCAGCAGCAAAGGGGGACGTCTCAATGAGCAGTTCTTC.

At least ten counts were recorded for this clonotype. V gene TRBV6-2 or TRBV6-3 combines with J gene TRBJ2-1, with a possible D match to TRBD2 (5 bases). Germline-derived CDR1 and CDR2 are MNHEY and SVGEGT. The CDR3 covers 15 residues. V was shortened by 5 bases and J by 0 bases, with 11 bases between the two germline ends. The CDR3 spells CASSLLDTSYNEQFF. The CDR3 region has the DNA TGTGCCAGCAGTCTACTAGACACCTCCTACAATGAGCAGTTCTTC.

This clonotype was recorded many times. The genes are TRBV12-3 or TRBV12-4 and TRBJ1-4; no firm D call. This CDR3 has 15 amino acids. V shed 3 bases and J shed 0 bases, with 8 bases lying between them. CDR3 in DNA: TGTGCCAGCAGTTTCGACGGTGCAACTAATGAAAAACTGTTTTTT. Its translation is CASSFDGATNEKLFF.